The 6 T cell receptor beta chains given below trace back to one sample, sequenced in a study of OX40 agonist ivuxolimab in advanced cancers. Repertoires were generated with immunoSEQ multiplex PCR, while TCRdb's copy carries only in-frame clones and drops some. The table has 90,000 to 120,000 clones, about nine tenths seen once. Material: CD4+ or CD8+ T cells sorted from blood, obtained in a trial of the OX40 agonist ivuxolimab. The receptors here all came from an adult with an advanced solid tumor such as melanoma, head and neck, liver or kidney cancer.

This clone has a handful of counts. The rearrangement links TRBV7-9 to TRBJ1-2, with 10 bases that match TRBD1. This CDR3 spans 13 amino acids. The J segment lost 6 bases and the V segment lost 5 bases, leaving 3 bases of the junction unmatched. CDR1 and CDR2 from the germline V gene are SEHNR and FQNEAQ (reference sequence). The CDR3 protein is CASSGQGVHGYTF. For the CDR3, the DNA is TGTGCCAGCAGCGGACAGGGGGTCCATGGCTACACCTTC. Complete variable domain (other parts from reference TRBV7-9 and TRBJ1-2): DTGVSQNPRHKITKRGQNVTFRCDPISEHNRLYWYRQTLGQGPEFLTYFQNEAQLEKSRLLSDRFSAERPKGSFSTLEIQRTEQGDSAMYLCASSGQGVHGYTFGSGTRLTVV.

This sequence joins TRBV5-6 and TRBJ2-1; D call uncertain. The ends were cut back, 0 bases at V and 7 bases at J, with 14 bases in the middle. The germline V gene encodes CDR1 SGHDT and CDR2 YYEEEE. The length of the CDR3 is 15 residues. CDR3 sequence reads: CASSLGGLRRNEQFF. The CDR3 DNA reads TGTGCCAGCAGCTTGGGTGGGCTACGGAGAAATGAGCAGTTCTTC.

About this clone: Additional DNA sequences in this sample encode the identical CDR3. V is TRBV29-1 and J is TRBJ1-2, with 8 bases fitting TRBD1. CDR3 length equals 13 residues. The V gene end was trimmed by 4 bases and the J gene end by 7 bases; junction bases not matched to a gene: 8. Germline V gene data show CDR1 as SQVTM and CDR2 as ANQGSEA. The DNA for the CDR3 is TGCAGCGTTGGTGGGCAGGGGGCGGGTGGCTACACCTTC. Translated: CSVGGQGAGGYTF. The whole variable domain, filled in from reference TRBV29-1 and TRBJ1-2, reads SAVISQKPSRDICQRGTSLTIQCQVDSQVTMMFWYRQQPGQSLTLIATANQGSEATYESGFVIDKFPISRPNLTFSTLTVSNMSPEDSSIYLCSVGGQGAGGYTFGSGTRLTVV.

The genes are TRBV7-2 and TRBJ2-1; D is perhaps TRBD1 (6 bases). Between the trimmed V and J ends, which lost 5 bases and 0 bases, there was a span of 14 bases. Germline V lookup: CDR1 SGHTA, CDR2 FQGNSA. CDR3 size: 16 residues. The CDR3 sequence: CASSLQQGYSYNEQFF. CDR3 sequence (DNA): TGTGCCAGCAGCCTTCAGCAGGGGTACTCCTACAATGAGCAGTTCTTC.

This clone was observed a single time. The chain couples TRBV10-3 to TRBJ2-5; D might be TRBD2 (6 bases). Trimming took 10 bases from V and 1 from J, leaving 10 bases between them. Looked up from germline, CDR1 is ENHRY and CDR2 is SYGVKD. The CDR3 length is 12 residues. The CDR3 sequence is CATGTLQETQYF. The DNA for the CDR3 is TGTGCCACCGGGACTCTCCAAGAGACCCAGTACTTC.

In DNA, the CDR3 is TGTGCCAGCAGCCCGGGACAGTCCCAAGAGACCCAGTACTTC. Encoded protein: CASSPGQSQETQYF. The gene calls are TRBV5-4 and TRBJ2-5, with 7 positions matching TRBD1. CDR3 length: 14 amino acids. Germline assignment: CDR1 SGHNT and CDR2 YYREEE (reference sequence). Trimming took 4 bases from V and 1 from J; bases not matched to a gene: 4.